This TCR beta chain emerged from a study of Graves' ophthalmopathy and Graves' hyperthyroidism (dated by TCRdb to 2016 to 2019). Concerning the study at large: Peripheral blood was collected at initial diagnosis, before any treatment. The study used TCR beta repertoire signatures to distinguish Graves' ophthalmopathy from Graves' hyperthyroidism and to predict progression to ophthalmopathy. In total, 135 blood samples were TCR-sequenced: approximately 42 ophthalmopathy, under 80 hyperthyroidism and approximately 17 hyperthyroidism-to-ophthalmopathy patients. An independent validation cohort comprised some 19 hyperthyroidism patients and about 16 patients who later progressed from hyperthyroidism to ophthalmopathy. T-cell repertoires of thyroid tissue and blood were compared in several hyperthyroidism patients. To explore V-J signatures that separate ophthalmopathy from hyperthyroidism, a discovery set of approximately 100 patients was enrolled, consisting of 40 to 45 with ophthalmopathy and fewer than 60 with stable hyperthyroidism. Once sampling was done, hyperthyroidism patients were given methimazole at a starting dose of 30 mg daily, while ophthalmopathy patients were given high-dose intravenous methylprednisolone.

In regard to this clonotype: The antigen it binds to is not known. No base qualities exist here, and no much larger clone lies one base off it.

Broad study findings and their caveats: Most expanded thyroid clonotypes with frequency above 0.001 were also detected in blood, suggesting blood repertoires may reflect the thyroid immune response. Sample size was not statistically predetermined, and group allocation was not concealed from the investigators. In cross-validation, the 13-signature model distinguished ophthalmopathy from stable hyperthyroidism with 85% to 90% sensitivity and around 81% specificity, and in the test set the corresponding values were about 80% and 75%. In validation, the model predicted ophthalmopathy progression with 55% to 71% sensitivity and approximately 72% specificity; roughly 11 predicted patients were CT-confirmed with GO in a median of about 7.1 months.

The CDR3 starts with the cysteine, ends with the phenylalanine, and has 13 residues. Only the CDR3 region is kept as DNA, spanning 39 bases read in frame from base 1. According to the germline V gene, CDR1 reads SGHTA and CDR2 reads FQGNSA. V is cut by 1 base and J by 13 bases, and the space between the germline ends is 16 bases. TCR beta CDR3 regions were amplified from RNA transcripts for repertoire sequencing. The first round of RT-PCR was done with HTBI primers and the Qiagen OneStep RT-PCR kit, and was followed by a second round of multiplex PCR, then size selection and purification. Libraries were sequenced on an Illumina HiSeq2000 using paired-end 100 bp reads. Under the source paper's analysis protocol: SOAPnuke was used to process the reads, throwing out any read that had adapters, had uncalled bases, had a mean Phred below 15, or lacked an exact constant-primer or identifier match. COPE v1.2.5 was used to merge the high-quality paired reads. Clonotypes were defined as unique nucleotide sequences and were aligned to IMGT TRB V, D and J references using MiTCR v1.1. Only V-J combinations with frequency above 0.0001 were analysed, covering approximately 99% of repertoires. For each V-J combination, a TCR clonal expansion and chaos score was defined as F50 clonal expansion divided by the chaos observed in the TCRdist matrix. Welch's t-statistics and random forest were used to reduce features to about a dozen V-J combinations, which were fed into a naive Bayes classifier. The similarity between thyroid and blood repertoires was quantified using the Morisita-Horn index. The public reads were quality trimmed at Q25 with fastp and then assembled into clones with MiXCR by TCRdb, keeping productive beta chains. A single entry per CDR3 protein holds the most common genes and DNA from its merged rows. Here the V and J calls rest on TCRdb's processing, not on the authors' analysis. For this sample the table gives a few hundred thousand distinct CDR3 sequences, of which roughly 17% were detected only once. Of the sample, roughly 2.3% is held by the ten largest clones.

A patient counted as having stable hyperthyroidism if there was no progression to ophthalmopathy within 18 months of follow-up. Patients with hyperthyroidism were aged 18 to 65 years, had been newly diagnosed, and had a disease duration of less than 2 months. Patients were excluded if they had other autoimmune diseases, uncontrolled infections, pregnancy or lactation. Clinical symptoms, serum thyroxine, TRAb, thyroid ultrasound and orbital computed tomography formed the basis of the diagnosis. Using Ficoll-Paque density gradient centrifugation, PBMCs were isolated from about 10 ml of fresh peripheral blood. Total RNA was extracted using Trizol reagent, and RNA quality was checked on an Agilent 2100 Bioanalyzer.

The chain couples TRBV7-2 to TRBJ2-5, with no confident D gene call. The source of this sequence is an adult woman with stable Graves' hyperthyroidism. The sample consisted of peripheral blood. In nucleotide form, the sequence is TGTGCCAGCAGCTTAGGACACGCAGTGGTGGGGTACTTC. This encodes CASSLGHAVVGYF.